This T cell receptor beta chain was obtained from a study of Ad26.COV2.S vaccination and SARS-CoV-2 variants. Treatment given: some 20 received Ad26.COV2.S at low or high dose, single or two shots; about 5 received placebo; per-sample allocation not given. Collection of samples fell on day 63 after the first vaccine or placebo injection. The CDR3 is 14 residues long. The V end lost 5 bases, the J end lost 9 bases, and 17 bases lay between the germline ends. Per germline, CDR1 MNHEY and CDR2 SMNVEV (reference sequence). TCRdb's copy holds only in-frame clones and misses some; the assay was immunoSEQ multiplex PCR. The table has about 450,000 clones, roughly nine tenths seen once; the top ten hold approximately 2.5%.

Sequencing was performed on peripheral blood, taken in a trial of Ad26.COV2.S vaccine versus placebo. The TCR originated in a person aged 18-65 years who received the Ad26.COV2.S COVID-19 vaccine or a placebo. The chain employs TRBV27 and TRBJ2-4, with D perhaps matching TRBD1 or TRBD2 (6 bases each). CDR3 loop: CASSPGGPGLIQYF. DNA for the CDR3: TGTGCCAGCAGTCCCGGGGGCCCGGGGCTCATTCAGTACTTC.